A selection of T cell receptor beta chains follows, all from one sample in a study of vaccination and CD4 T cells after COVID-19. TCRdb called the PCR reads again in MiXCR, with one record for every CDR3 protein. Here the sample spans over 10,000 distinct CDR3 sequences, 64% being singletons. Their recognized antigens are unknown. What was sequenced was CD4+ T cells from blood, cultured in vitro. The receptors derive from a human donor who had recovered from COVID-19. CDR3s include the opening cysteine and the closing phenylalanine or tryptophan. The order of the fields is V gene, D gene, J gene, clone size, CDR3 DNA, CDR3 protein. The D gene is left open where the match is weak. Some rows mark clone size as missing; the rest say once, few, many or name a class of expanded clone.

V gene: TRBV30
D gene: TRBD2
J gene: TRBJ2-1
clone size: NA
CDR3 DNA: TGTGCCTGGAGTCGGAACCCTAGCGGGAGCTACAATGAGCAGTTCTTC
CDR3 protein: CAWSRNPSGSYNEQFF

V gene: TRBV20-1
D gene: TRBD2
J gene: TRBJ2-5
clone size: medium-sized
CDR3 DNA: TGCAGTGCTCGGGGGGGGGCGCCAGAGACCCAGTACTTC
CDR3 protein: CSARGGAPETQYF

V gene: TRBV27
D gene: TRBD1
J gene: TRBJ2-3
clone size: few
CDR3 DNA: TGTGCCAGCAGTCGCGGGACAGGCTTCTCGGATACGCAGTATTTT
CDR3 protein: CASSRGTGFSDTQYF

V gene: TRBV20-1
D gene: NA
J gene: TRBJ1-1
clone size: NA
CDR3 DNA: TGCAGTGCTCACCCAGTAGCGGGAGTCTCTGAAGCTTTCTTT
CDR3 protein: CSAHPVAGVSEAFF

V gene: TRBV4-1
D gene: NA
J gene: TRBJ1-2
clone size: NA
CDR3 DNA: TGCGCCAGCAGCCATCCCGTTGGGGGGTCGCATTATGGCTACACCTTC
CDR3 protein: CASSHPVGGSHYGYTF

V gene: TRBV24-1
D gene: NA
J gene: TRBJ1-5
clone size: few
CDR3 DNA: TGTGCCACCAGTGATGGGATTAGCAATCAGCCCCAGCATTTT
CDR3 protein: CATSDGISNQPQHF

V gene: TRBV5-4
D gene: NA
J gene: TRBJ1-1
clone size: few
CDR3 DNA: TGTGCCAGCAGCTTACAGGGTTGGAACACTGAAGCTTTCTTT
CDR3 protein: CASSLQGWNTEAFF

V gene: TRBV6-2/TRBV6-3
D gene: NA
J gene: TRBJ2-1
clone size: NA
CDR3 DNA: TGTGCCAGCAGTTCTCAGGGGAGGTCTAGGTCTCGTAGTGAGCAGTTCTTC
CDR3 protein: CASSSQGRSRSRSEQFF

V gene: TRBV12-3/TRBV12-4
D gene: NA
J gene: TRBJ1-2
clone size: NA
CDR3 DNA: TGTGCCAGCAGGACCCGTGAACGACGAATTTGGAGCTATGGCTACACCTTC
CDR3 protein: CASRTRERRIWSYGYTF

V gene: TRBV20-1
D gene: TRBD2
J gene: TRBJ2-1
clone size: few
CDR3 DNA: TGCAGTGCCCTTAGCGGGAGAGGATCCAATGAGCAGTTCTTC
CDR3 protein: CSALSGRGSNEQFF

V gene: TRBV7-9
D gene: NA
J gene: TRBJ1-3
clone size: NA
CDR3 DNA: TGTGCCAGCAGCTTGCCAGCCCGCTCTGGAAACACCATATATTTT
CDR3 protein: CASSLPARSGNTIYF

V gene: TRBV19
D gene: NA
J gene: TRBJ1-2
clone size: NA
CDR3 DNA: TGTGCCAGTAGTAAACAGGCCGATGGGGACTATGGCTACACCTTC
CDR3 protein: CASSKQADGDYGYTF

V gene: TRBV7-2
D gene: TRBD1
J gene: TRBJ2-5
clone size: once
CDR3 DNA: TGTGCCAGCAGCCTTGACCGGACAGGGTGGGAGACCCAGTACTTC
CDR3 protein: CASSLDRTGWETQYF

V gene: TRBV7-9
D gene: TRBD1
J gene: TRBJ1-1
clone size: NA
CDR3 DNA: TGTGCCAGCAGCTTAGCGTCAGGGGGGGGAACTGAAGCTTTCTTT
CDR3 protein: CASSLASGGGTEAFF

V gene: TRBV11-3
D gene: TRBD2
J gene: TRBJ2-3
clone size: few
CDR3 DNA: TGTGCCAGCAGCTTACAAAGCGGGGGGTCTGGGGATACGCAGTATTTT
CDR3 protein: CASSLQSGGSGDTQYF

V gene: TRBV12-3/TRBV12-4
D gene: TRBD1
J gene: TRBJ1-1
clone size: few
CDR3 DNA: TGTGCCAGCAGTTTAGCGGGCACAGGGGGCACTGAAGCTTTCTTT
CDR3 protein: CASSLAGTGGTEAFF

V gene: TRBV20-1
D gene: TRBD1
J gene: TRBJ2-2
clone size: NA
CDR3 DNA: TGCAGTGCTAGAGATGGGACAGGGGCGAACACCGGGGAGCTGTTTTTT
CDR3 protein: CSARDGTGANTGELFF

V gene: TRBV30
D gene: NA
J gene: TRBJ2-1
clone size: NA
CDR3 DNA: TGTGCCTGGTCTGACGGGAGCTCCTACAATGAGCAGTTCTTC
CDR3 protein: CAWSDGSSYNEQFF

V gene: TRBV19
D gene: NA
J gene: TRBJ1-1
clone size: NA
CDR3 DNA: TGTGCCAGTAGTATTGGGGTTAAGAACACTGAAGCTTTCTTT
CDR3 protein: CASSIGVKNTEAFF

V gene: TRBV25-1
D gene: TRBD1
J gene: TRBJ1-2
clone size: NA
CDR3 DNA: TGTGCCAGCAGTATGGGACAGGACTATGGCTACACCTTC
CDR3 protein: CASSMGQDYGYTF

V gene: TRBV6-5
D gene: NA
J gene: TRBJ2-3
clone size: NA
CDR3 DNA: TGTGCCAGCAGTTTAGGGTGGCTCACAGATACGCAGTATTTT
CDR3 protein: CASSLGWLTDTQYF

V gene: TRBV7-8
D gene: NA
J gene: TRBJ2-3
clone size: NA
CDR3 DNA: TGTGCCAGCAGCCCTTCTTGGGGTCTGACTAGCACAGATACGCAGTATTTT
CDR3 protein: CASSPSWGLTSTDTQYF

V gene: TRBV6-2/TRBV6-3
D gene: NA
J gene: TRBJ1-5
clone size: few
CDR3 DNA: TGTGCCAGCAGTCGGAGGGGCAATCAGCCCCAGCATTTT
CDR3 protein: CASSRRGNQPQHF

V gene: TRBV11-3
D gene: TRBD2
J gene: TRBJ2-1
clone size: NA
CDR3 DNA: TGTGCCAGCAGCTTAGTAGCGGGGTTCTACAATGAGCAGTTCTTC
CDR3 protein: CASSLVAGFYNEQFF

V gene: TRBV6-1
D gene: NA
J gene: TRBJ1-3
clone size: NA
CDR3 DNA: TGTGCCAGCAGTGAACGGACAGCTGGAAACACCATATATTTT
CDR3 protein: CASSERTAGNTIYF

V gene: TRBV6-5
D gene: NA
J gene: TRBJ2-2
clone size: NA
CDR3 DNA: TGTGCCAGCAGTTACCGGGGGCGGGGAACGGTGTTTTTT
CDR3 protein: CASSYRGRGTVFF

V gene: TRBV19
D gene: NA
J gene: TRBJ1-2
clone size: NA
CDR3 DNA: TGTGCCAGTAGTAGAGAACAGGACTACACCTTC
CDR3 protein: CASSREQDYTF

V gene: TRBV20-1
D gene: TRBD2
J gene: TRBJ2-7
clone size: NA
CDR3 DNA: TGCAGTGCCACCCCTGGCGGGAGCTACGAGCAGTACTTC
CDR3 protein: CSATPGGSYEQYF

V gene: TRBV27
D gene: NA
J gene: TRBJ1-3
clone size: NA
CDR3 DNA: TGTGCCAGCAGTCCGTTGGGGGGGGCCTCTGGAAACACCATATATTTT
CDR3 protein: CASSPLGGASGNTIYF

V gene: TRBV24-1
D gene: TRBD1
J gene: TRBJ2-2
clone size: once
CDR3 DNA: TGTGCCACCAGACGGACAGGGGCCGACACCGGGGAGCTGTTTTTT
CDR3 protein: CATRRTGADTGELFF

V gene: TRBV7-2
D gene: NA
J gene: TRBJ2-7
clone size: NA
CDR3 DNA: TGTGCCAGCAGCTTAGGGGCGCTACCCCTCGGCGAGCAGTACTTC
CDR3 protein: CASSLGALPLGEQYF

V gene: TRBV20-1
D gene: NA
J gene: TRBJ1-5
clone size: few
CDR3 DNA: TGCAGTGCTAGAGAGAGGGCAGGGAGCCAGCCCCAGCATTTT
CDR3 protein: CSARERAGSQPQHF

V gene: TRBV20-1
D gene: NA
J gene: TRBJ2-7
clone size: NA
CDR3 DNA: TGCAGTGCTAGACAGGGGCAGGGAGAGCAGTACTTC
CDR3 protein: CSARQGQGEQYF

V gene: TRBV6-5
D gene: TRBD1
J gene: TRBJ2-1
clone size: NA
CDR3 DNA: TGTGCCAGCAGTTACTCGAAAAGGCAGGGGGCGGGCAATGAGCAGTTCTTC
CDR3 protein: CASSYSKRQGAGNEQFF

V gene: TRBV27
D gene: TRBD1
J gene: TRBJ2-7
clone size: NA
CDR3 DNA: TGTGCCAGCAGTGCCTTAGGGACAGCAGTCTACGAGCAGTACTTC
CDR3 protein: CASSALGTAVYEQYF

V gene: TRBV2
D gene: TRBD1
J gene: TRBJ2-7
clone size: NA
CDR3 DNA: TGTGCCAGCAGCGCATCCGGGACAGGGTCCCACGAGCAGTACTTC
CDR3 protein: CASSASGTGSHEQYF

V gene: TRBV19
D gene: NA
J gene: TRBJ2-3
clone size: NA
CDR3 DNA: TGTGCCAGTAGCGGGGGTCGGGAAACGCAGTATTTT
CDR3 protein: CASSGGRETQYF

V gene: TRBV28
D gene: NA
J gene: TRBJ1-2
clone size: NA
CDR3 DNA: TGTGCCAGCAGTCTCCGACAAATCGTCTATGGCTACACCTTC
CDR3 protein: CASSLRQIVYGYTF

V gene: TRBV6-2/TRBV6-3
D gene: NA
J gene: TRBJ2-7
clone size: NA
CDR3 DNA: TGTGCCAGCAGTCTGCCACGAGGGCAGGTAACGTACGAGCAGTACTTC
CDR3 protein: CASSLPRGQVTYEQYF

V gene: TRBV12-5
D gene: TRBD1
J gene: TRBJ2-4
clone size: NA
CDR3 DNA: TGTGCTAGTGGTTACGACAGGGGAAAAACCAAAAACATTCAGTACTTC
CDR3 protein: CASGYDRGKTKNIQYF

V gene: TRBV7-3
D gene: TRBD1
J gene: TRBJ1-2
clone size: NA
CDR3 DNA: TGTGCCAGCAGCCAGGACAGGGGGCATGGCTACACCTTC
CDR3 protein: CASSQDRGHGYTF

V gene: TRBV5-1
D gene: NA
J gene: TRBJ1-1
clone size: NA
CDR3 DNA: TGCGCCAGCAGCCCTACGACCCTCCCTGAAGCTTTCTTT
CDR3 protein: CASSPTTLPEAFF

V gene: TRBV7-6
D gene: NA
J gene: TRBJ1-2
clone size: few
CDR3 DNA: TGTGCCAGCAGCCGGGGCCCCGGGGGGGACTATGGCTACACCTTC
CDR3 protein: CASSRGPGGDYGYTF

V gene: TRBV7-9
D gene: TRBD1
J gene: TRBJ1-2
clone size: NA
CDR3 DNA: TGTGCCAGCAGCGGCTCCTGGGACAGCTATGGCTACACCTTC
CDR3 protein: CASSGSWDSYGYTF

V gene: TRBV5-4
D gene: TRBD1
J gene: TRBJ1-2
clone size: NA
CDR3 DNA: TGTGCCAGCAGCTTGAGGACAGGGCCCAACTATGGCTACACCTTC
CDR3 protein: CASSLRTGPNYGYTF

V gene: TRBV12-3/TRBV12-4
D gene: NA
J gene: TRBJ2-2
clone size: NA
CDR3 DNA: TGTGCCAGCAGTTTATTTGGACGCACGAACACCGGGGAGCTGTTTTTT
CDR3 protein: CASSLFGRTNTGELFF

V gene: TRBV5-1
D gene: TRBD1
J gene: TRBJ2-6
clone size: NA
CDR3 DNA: TGCGCCAGCAGCTTTAAAGGACAGGGGGCGTCGGGTGGGGCCAACGTCCTGACTTTC
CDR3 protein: CASSFKGQGASGGANVLTF

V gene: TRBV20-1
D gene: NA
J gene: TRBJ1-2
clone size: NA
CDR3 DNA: TGCAGTGCTAGAGATACTTCAGGGAACTATGGCTACACCTTC
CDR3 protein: CSARDTSGNYGYTF

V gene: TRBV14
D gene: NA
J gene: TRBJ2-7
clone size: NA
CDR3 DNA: TGTGCCAGCAGCCGGACTCACTACGAGCAGTACTTC
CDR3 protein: CASSRTHYEQYF

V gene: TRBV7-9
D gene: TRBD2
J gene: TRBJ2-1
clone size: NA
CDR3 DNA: TGTGCCAGCAGCTTAATCGAAACTAGCGGGAGGAAATATGAGCAGTTCTTC
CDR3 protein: CASSLIETSGRKYEQFF

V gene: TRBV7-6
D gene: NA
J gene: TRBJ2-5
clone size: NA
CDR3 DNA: TGTGCCAGCAGCATCATAAGAGAAGAGACCCAGTACTTC
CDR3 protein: CASSIIREETQYF

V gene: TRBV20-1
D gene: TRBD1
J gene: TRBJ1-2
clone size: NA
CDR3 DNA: TGCAGTGCCGCCCCGGGACAGGGTTTAGGCTACACCTTC
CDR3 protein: CSAAPGQGLGYTF